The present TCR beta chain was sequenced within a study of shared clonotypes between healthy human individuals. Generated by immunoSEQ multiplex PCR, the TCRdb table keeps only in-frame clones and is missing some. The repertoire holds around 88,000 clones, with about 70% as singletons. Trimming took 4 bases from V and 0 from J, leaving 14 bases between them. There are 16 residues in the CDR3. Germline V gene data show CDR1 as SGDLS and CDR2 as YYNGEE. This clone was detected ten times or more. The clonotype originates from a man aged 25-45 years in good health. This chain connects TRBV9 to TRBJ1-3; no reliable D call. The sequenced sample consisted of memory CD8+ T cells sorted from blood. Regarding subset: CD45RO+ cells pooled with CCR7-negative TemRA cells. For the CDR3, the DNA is TGTGCCAGCAGCTCACACACTGCCTCCTCTGGAAACACCATATATTTT. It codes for CASSSHTASSGNTIYF.